The 8 T cell receptor beta chains below all came from one sample that was sequenced in a study of early T cells in non-severe SARS-CoV-2 infection. TCRdb fed the 5' RACE reads into MiXCR, producing one record per CDR3 protein. This table holds approximately 69,000 distinct CDR3 sequences, around 10% found once. Sequencing used whole blood, obtained at baseline. The receptors come from an adult who was a healthcare worker with PCR-confirmed SARS-CoV-2 infection or an uninfected control (not recorded which).

This clonotype appeared a few times. This rearrangement joins TRBV19 to TRBJ2-1, with D hard to call. CDR1 is LNHDA and CDR2 is SQIVND in the germline V gene (reference sequence). V was clipped by 7 bases and J by 1 base, with 11 bases between them. The CDR3 runs 14 residues. The CDR3 here is CASTSLKSYNEQFF. Here the CDR3 DNA reads TGTGCCAGTACCTCGTTGAAATCCTACAATGAGCAGTTCTTC.

By share, this clonotype ranks as medium-sized. The rearrangement joins TRBV7-8 to TRBJ1-6; 9 positions agree with TRBD1. Trimming removed 5 bases from V and 10 bases from J; junction bases left unmatched: 9. Germline V CDR1 and CDR2: SGHVS, FQNEAQ. This CDR3 is 15 amino acids long. The CDR3 DNA is TGTGCCAGCAGCCCCGGACAGGGGCTGAGATCACCCCTCCACTTT. Its translation is CASSPGQGLRSPLHF.

This sequence joins TRBV7-2 and TRBJ2-7; no definite D call. Per germline, CDR1 SGHTA and CDR2 FQGNSA. With 1 base removed from V and 2 bases from J, the gap between germline ends came to 6 bases. The CDR3 contains 13 residues. CDR3 coding DNA: TGTGCCAGCAGCTTAGGCAGACCCTACGAGCAGTACTTC. Amino acids: CASSLGRPYEQYF.

The sample holds a few counts of this clonotype. This chain uses TRBV7-6 with TRBJ2-2; D remains unclear. Germline assignment: CDR1 SGHVS and CDR2 FNYEAQ. CDR3 length equals 15 residues. V lost 2 bases, J lost 3 bases, and 10 bases lay in between. The CDR3 region is CASSLLEDYTGELFF. Written as DNA, the CDR3 is TGTGCCAGCAGCTTATTAGAAGATTACACCGGGGAGCTGTTTTTT. The variable domain in full, with the rest retrieved from reference TRBV7-6 and TRBJ2-2, is GAGVSQSPRYKVTKRGQDVALRCDPISGHVSLYWYRQALGQGPEFLTYFNYEAQQDKSGLPNDRFSAERPEGSISTLTIQRTEQRDSAMYRCASSLLEDYTGELFFGEGSRLTVL.

This clonotype was recorded at least ten times. J is TRBJ2-7 and V is TRBV7-6; D may be TRBD1 or TRBD2 (5 bases each). The CDR3 spans 13 residues. V lost 5 bases and J 7 bases, leaving 15 bases between the germline ends. Germline CDR1 SGHVS, CDR2 FNYEAQ. The CDR3 loop is CASSPGAPREQYF. In DNA, the CDR3 is TGTGCCAGCAGCCCCGGGGCACCTAGAGAGCAGTACTTC.

This clonotype was seen ten or more times. The gene calls are TRBV20-1 and TRBJ2-2; 10 nucleotides align to TRBD2. Germline lookup yields CDR1 DFQATT and CDR2 SNEGSKA (reference sequence). The CDR3 has 17 residues. Trimming cost V 3 bases and J 5 bases; bases outside gene matches: 12. As DNA, the CDR3 is TGCAGTGCTAGGAAGGAACTAGCGGGATTTAGGACCGGGGAGCTGTTTTTT. It translates to CSARKELAGFRTGELFF.

This chain joins TRBV7-9 and TRBJ2-6, with 11 bases fitting TRBD2. The CDR3 is 19 amino acids. Unmatched junction bases numbered 9, after V lost 5 bases and J lost 0 bases. Looked up from germline, CDR1 is SEHNR and CDR2 is FQNEAQ (reference sequence). In DNA form, the CDR3 reads TGTGCCAGCAGCCCGCGGACTAGCGGGTCACCCTCTGGGGCCAACGTCCTGACTTTC. Residues: CASSPRTSGSPSGANVLTF.

The CDR3 sequence: CASTDSPFLGTQYF. The CDR3, as DNA: TGTGCCAGCACGGACTCTCCCTTCCTTGGTACGCAGTATTTT. V gene TRBV9 combines with J gene TRBJ2-3; D perhaps matches TRBD2 (5 bases). Germline CDR1 reads SGDLS; CDR2 reads YYNGEE. CDR3 length: 14 amino acids. Trimming removed 6 bases from V and 8 bases from J, with 19 bases in between. The entire variable domain, with the rest obtained from reference TRBV9 and TRBJ2-3, is as follows: DSGVTQTPKHLITATGQRVTLRCSPRSGDLSVYWYQQSLDQGLQFLIQYYNGEERAKGNILERFSAQQFPDLHSELNLSSLELGDSALYFCASTDSPFLGTQYFGPGTRLTVL.